This record concerns one T cell receptor beta chain sequence. This record belongs to a study of Ad26.COV2.S vaccination and SARS-CoV-2 variants. Study as a whole: Ad26.COV2.S arm of COV1001 included the donor. Recipients of Ad26.COV2.S got it intramuscularly, once or twice 56 days apart.

Treatment noted: roughly 19 received Ad26.COV2.S at low or high dose, single or two shots; 5 received placebo; per-sample allocation not given. Samples were taken on day 63 after the first vaccine or placebo injection. Aged 18-55 years, donor was enrolled in Boston in about 2020. Produced via immunoSEQ multiplex PCR; TCRdb's table is partial and in-frame only. The sample holds 410,000 or so clones, about nine tenths seen once. V dropped 4 bases and J dropped 2; count of bases not matched to a gene: 7. The germline V gene has CDR1 MNHEY and CDR2 SMNVEV (reference sequence). CDR3 length: 16 residues. The chain links TRBV27 to TRBJ2-5, with 10 bases aligning to TRBD2. The sample consisted of peripheral blood, taken in a trial of Ad26.COV2.S vaccine versus placebo. The sequence was collected from a person aged 18 to 59 who received the Ad26.COV2.S COVID-19 vaccine or a placebo. In DNA form, the CDR3 reads TGTGCCAGCAGTTCAGTGGCTAGCGGGAGTCAAGAGACCCAGTACTTC. Protein sequence: CASSSVASGSQETQYF.